Listed below are T cell receptor beta chains from one sample, sequenced in a study of Graves' ophthalmopathy and Graves' hyperthyroidism. TCRdb reanalysed the multiplex PCR reads using MiXCR and keeps one entry per CDR3 protein. The table shows over a million distinct CDR3 sequences, with around a third occurring only once. The material sequenced was peripheral blood or thyroid tissue (not recorded which). Receptors originate from an adult man with Graves' hyperthyroidism. Each CDR3 is given without its conserved first and last residue.

TRBJ2-5,TRBV18,ASSPPDRGLGETQY
TRBJ1-6,TRBV29-1,SVQQDNNSPLH
TRBJ2-7,TRBV29-1,SEGAGAYEQY
TRBJ1-1,TRBV11-1,ASRQTGGTEAF
TRBJ1-1,TRBV30,AWSVTGTEAF
TRBJ2-7,TRBV9,ASSVASGSTYEQY
TRBJ2-7,TRBV6-1,ASITGSIEQY
TRBJ1-5,TRBV19,ASSMATVDQETQH
TRBJ1-2,TRBV9,ASSVSVRDYGYT
TRBJ2-3,TRBV29-1,SVEAGVSTDTQY
TRBJ1-1,TRBV5-6,ASSLDRGQLAF
TRBJ1-3,TRBV9,ASSASGGLTGNTIY
TRBJ2-7,TRBV30,AWSGHGNIYEQY
TRBJ1-6,TRBV20-1,SATEGYNSPLH
TRBJ1-5,TRBV5-6,ASSFRSREGYNQPQH
TRBJ1-4,TRBV20-1,SAAQVGVNNEKLF
TRBJ1-1,TRBV7-9,ASSLVPPRTAEAF
TRBJ2-5,TRBV2,ASTGTGSFGETQY
TRBJ1-1,TRBV5-5,ASSLTGGIAEAF
TRBJ1-5,TRBV7-9,ASSPGTTLNQPQH
TRBJ2-7,TRBV5-1,ASSLADVAYEQY
TRBJ2-5,TRBV7-9,ASSLAHLGETQY
TRBJ1-3,TRBV7-2,ASSPFGYGNTIY
TRBJ1-5,TRBV2,ASELGGSNQPQH
TRBJ2-7,TRBV12-3/TRBV12-4,ASSLGGPLRV
TRBJ1-5,TRBV5-6,ASSLYVAGAYPNSNQPQH
TRBJ2-6,TRBV7-9,ASSTDGTGGNVLT
TRBJ2-7,TRBV20-1,SARATGTGGIEQY
TRBJ1-2,TRBV12-3/TRBV12-4,ASSQTRQGAGGYT
TRBJ2-5,TRBV10-3,AISWGAHETQY
TRBJ1-5,TRBV5-4,ASSPDRDFQPQH
TRBJ1-2,TRBV20-1,SARDPSGYT
TRBJ1-4,TRBV13,ASSIRGRVEKLF
TRBJ1-2,TRBV20-1,SAPSLRSGYT
TRBJ1-5,TRBV20-1,SARPSLRGGNQPQH
TRBJ2-7,TRBV7-2,ASRQTGGYEQY
TRBJ1-6,TRBV28,ATKGRYNSPLH
TRBJ2-7,TRBV5-1,ASSGGTGVIYEQY
TRBJ2-2,TRBV19,ASSNLALNTGELF
TRBJ2-5,TRBV5-8,ASSLAWDRARETQY
TRBJ1-4,TRBV7-9,ASTNDRAGGEKLF
TRBJ1-2,TRBV15,ATNPGETDSTNYGYT
TRBJ1-2,TRBV7-9,ASSPDVDSPYGYT
TRBJ1-4,TRBV29-1,SVDDRGEKLF
TRBJ2-2,TRBV7-3,ASSSDTYTGELF
TRBJ1-2,TRBV10-3,AISSGQPDYT
TRBJ1-6,TRBV5-4,ATSDWKKYNSPLH
TRBJ2-7,TRBV6-5,ATQPPGGYEQY
TRBJ2-7,TRBV12-3/TRBV12-4,ASSFDGGSYEQY
TRBJ2-7,TRBV5-5,ASSFNQGDKDYEQY
TRBJ2-7,TRBV7-8,ASSLGTGTSTPYEQY
TRBJ2-7,TRBV5-1,ASSRGLDSSYEQY
TRBJ1-4,TRBV15,ATRYEFQGFGEKLF